Listed below are T cell receptor beta chains from one sample, sequenced in a study of T-cell memory formation after mild COVID-19. TCRdb itself ran the 5' RACE reads through MiXCR, one entry per CDR3 protein. The data contain about 350,000 distinct CDR3 sequences, approximately 14% of them singletons. Sequencing was performed on PBMCs or a T cell subset sorted from them (not recorded which). These receptors all come from a man aged 18 to 30 who had mild COVID-19 (a few samples of this study predate the infection). Cell type and time point are not known. The CDR3 runs from the conserved cysteine through the conserved F or W. The order of the fields is D gene, V gene, clone size, J gene, CDR3 DNA, CDR3 protein. The D gene is left open where the match is weak. Some rows mark clone size as missing; the rest say once, few, many or name a class of expanded clone.

D gene: TRBD2; V gene: TRBV6-5; clone size: -; J gene: TRBJ2-1; CDR3 DNA: TGTGCCAGCAGCCCTACTAGCGGCTCCTACAATGAGCAGTTCTTC; CDR3 protein: CASSPTSGSYNEQFF
D gene: -; V gene: TRBV18; clone size: many; J gene: TRBJ2-3; CDR3 DNA: TGTGCCAGCAGCCGGGCTAGCACAGATACGCAGTATTTT; CDR3 protein: CASSRASTDTQYF
D gene: -; V gene: TRBV30; clone size: few; J gene: TRBJ1-1; CDR3 DNA: TGTGCCTGGAGTTTGGAGGGGGTGAGTGAAGCTTTCTTT; CDR3 protein: CAWSLEGVSEAFF
D gene: -; V gene: TRBV12-3/TRBV12-4; clone size: few; J gene: TRBJ2-1; CDR3 DNA: TGTGCCAGCAGGGGGAAGGGGGGTTATGAGCAGTTCTTC; CDR3 protein: CASRGKGGYEQFF
D gene: TRBD2; V gene: TRBV5-1; clone size: many; J gene: TRBJ2-1; CDR3 DNA: TGCGCCAGCAGCGAGGGAGCGGGGGCAGTTGAGCAGTTCTTC; CDR3 protein: CASSEGAGAVEQFF
D gene: -; V gene: TRBV6-5; clone size: few; J gene: TRBJ1-6; CDR3 DNA: TGTGCCAGCAGTTACTCGGCCAGGGGCGCCTATAATTCACCCCTCCACTTT; CDR3 protein: CASSYSARGAYNSPLHF
D gene: -; V gene: TRBV5-1; clone size: few; J gene: TRBJ2-5; CDR3 DNA: TGCGCCAGCAGCTTGGTGCCTGGATTCCGCGAGACCCAGTACTTC; CDR3 protein: CASSLVPGFRETQYF
D gene: -; V gene: TRBV5-1; clone size: -; J gene: TRBJ1-1; CDR3 DNA: TGCGCCAGCATCTTGGCAGAGAACACTGAAGCTTTCTTT; CDR3 protein: CASILAENTEAFF
D gene: -; V gene: TRBV4-2; clone size: few; J gene: TRBJ2-7; CDR3 DNA: TGTGCCAGCAGCCCTAGCTTAATGTCCTCCTACGAGCAGTACTTC; CDR3 protein: CASSPSLMSSYEQYF
D gene: -; V gene: TRBV9; clone size: few; J gene: TRBJ2-1; CDR3 DNA: TGTGCCAGCAGCGTAGCTACGGCGGTTGGGGAGCAGTTCTTC; CDR3 protein: CASSVATAVGEQFF
D gene: TRBD2; V gene: TRBV12-3/TRBV12-4; clone size: many; J gene: TRBJ2-5; CDR3 DNA: TGTGCCAGCAGTTTAGGAGCGGGGGGGGGCGAGACCCAGTACTTC; CDR3 protein: CASSLGAGGGETQYF
D gene: -; V gene: TRBV27; clone size: few; J gene: TRBJ2-1; CDR3 DNA: TGTGCCAGCAGTTGGGACCACAATGAGCAGTTCTTC; CDR3 protein: CASSWDHNEQFF
D gene: -; V gene: TRBV18; clone size: few; J gene: TRBJ2-7; CDR3 DNA: TGTGCCAGCTCACCCCCGTCCGCTGGAGGATCCTACGAGCAGTACTTC; CDR3 protein: CASSPPSAGGSYEQYF
D gene: -; V gene: TRBV20-1; clone size: many; J gene: TRBJ2-1; CDR3 DNA: TGCAGTGGACCTCCGCTCCTCGGGTCCCGCGAGCAGTTCTTC; CDR3 protein: CSGPPLLGSREQFF
D gene: TRBD1; V gene: TRBV11-3; clone size: -; J gene: TRBJ2-1; CDR3 DNA: TGTGCCAGCAGCCAGAGGGACAGTCAAGGCAATGAGCAGTTCTTC; CDR3 protein: CASSQRDSQGNEQFF
D gene: TRBD2; V gene: TRBV27; clone size: many; J gene: TRBJ2-3; CDR3 DNA: TGTGCCAGCAGTAACGGGGGGGAGACAGATACGCAGTATTTT; CDR3 protein: CASSNGGETDTQYF
D gene: TRBD1; V gene: TRBV4-2; clone size: -; J gene: TRBJ2-7; CDR3 DNA: TGTGCCAGCAGCCAAGATCAGGGACAGCCTAGAAAGTACTTC; CDR3 protein: CASSQDQGQPRKYF
D gene: -; V gene: TRBV5-1; clone size: -; J gene: TRBJ2-7; CDR3 DNA: TGCGCCAGCACCACTAATTCGGGGTCCTACGAGCAGTACTTC; CDR3 protein: CASTTNSGSYEQYF
D gene: TRBD2; V gene: TRBV4-2; clone size: many; J gene: TRBJ2-1; CDR3 DNA: TGTGCCAGCAGCCAACTGACTAGCGGGGGGGAGCAGTTCTTC; CDR3 protein: CASSQLTSGGEQFF
D gene: TRBD2; V gene: TRBV5-1; clone size: many; J gene: TRBJ2-2; CDR3 DNA: TGCGCCAGCAGCCCGTCTAGCGGGGGGTACACCGGGGAGCTGTTTTTT; CDR3 protein: CASSPSSGGYTGELFF
D gene: -; V gene: TRBV7-2; clone size: -; J gene: TRBJ1-1; CDR3 DNA: TGTGCCAGCAGCTTAGTCCGGTCGGTCGGAACTGAAGCTTTCTTT; CDR3 protein: CASSLVRSVGTEAFF
D gene: TRBD1; V gene: TRBV30; clone size: few; J gene: TRBJ1-1; CDR3 DNA: TGTGCCTGGGGACAGGGATCCGCTGAAGCTTTCTTT; CDR3 protein: CAWGQGSAEAFF
D gene: -; V gene: TRBV5-1; clone size: many; J gene: TRBJ2-7; CDR3 DNA: TGCGCCAGCAGCAACCAACCCAGCCCAGGGGCCTACGAGCAGTACTTC; CDR3 protein: CASSNQPSPGAYEQYF
D gene: -; V gene: TRBV6-2/TRBV6-3; clone size: many; J gene: TRBJ2-7; CDR3 DNA: TGTGCCAGCAGTCCAACCCCCGGGGGCCTCTACGAGCAGTACTTC; CDR3 protein: CASSPTPGGLYEQYF
D gene: -; V gene: TRBV7-2; clone size: -; J gene: TRBJ1-6; CDR3 DNA: TGTTCCAGCAGCTTAGCGGGTAGGGGTGGGAATTCACCCCTCCACTTT; CDR3 protein: CSSSLAGRGGNSPLHF
D gene: -; V gene: TRBV18; clone size: -; J gene: TRBJ2-1; CDR3 DNA: TGTGCCAGCTCACAGCAGGTTCGGGGAAAAAACAATGAGCAGTTCTTC; CDR3 protein: CASSQQVRGKNNEQFF
D gene: TRBD2; V gene: TRBV5-6; clone size: -; J gene: TRBJ2-3; CDR3 DNA: TGTGCCAGCACCGCGGCAGCGGGGGGGAGATTAGATACGCAGTATTTT; CDR3 protein: CASTAAAGGRLDTQYF
D gene: -; V gene: TRBV19; clone size: few; J gene: TRBJ2-1; CDR3 DNA: TGTGCCAGTAGTATGAGGGCCAGCTATGAGCAGTTCTTC; CDR3 protein: CASSMRASYEQFF
D gene: -; V gene: TRBV9; clone size: -; J gene: TRBJ1-1; CDR3 DNA: TGTGCCAGCAGCCCCGAAGGGGTCAGGAGGGCTGAAGCTTTCTTT; CDR3 protein: CASSPEGVRRAEAFF
D gene: -; V gene: TRBV10-3; clone size: many; J gene: TRBJ1-5; CDR3 DNA: TGTGCCATCAGTGAGCCGGGGGCGGACAATCAGCCCCAGCATTTT; CDR3 protein: CAISEPGADNQPQHF
D gene: -; V gene: TRBV6-2/TRBV6-3; clone size: few; J gene: TRBJ2-7; CDR3 DNA: TGTGCCAGCAGACACCGGGACCGGGGGATCCACGAGCAGTACTTC; CDR3 protein: CASRHRDRGIHEQYF
D gene: -; V gene: TRBV6-5; clone size: -; J gene: TRBJ2-5; CDR3 DNA: TGTGGCAGCAGTTACTCTTCCCATGGCCAAGAGACCCAGTACTTC; CDR3 protein: CGSSYSSHGQETQYF
D gene: TRBD1; V gene: TRBV20-1; clone size: few; J gene: TRBJ2-3; CDR3 DNA: TGCAGTGCTAGGTCGCGGGACAGGGGTCGCACAGATACGCAGTATTTT; CDR3 protein: CSARSRDRGRTDTQYF
D gene: TRBD2; V gene: TRBV6-1; clone size: -; J gene: TRBJ2-7; CDR3 DNA: TGTGCCAGCAGTTTCTCTAGCGGGGGGGAAACCACCTACGAGCAGTACTTC; CDR3 protein: CASSFSSGGETTYEQYF
D gene: -; V gene: TRBV5-8; clone size: -; J gene: TRBJ1-5; CDR3 DNA: TGTGCCAGCAGCGGATGGACGGGGGGCCGGTGGAATCAGCCCCAGCATTTT; CDR3 protein: CASSGWTGGRWNQPQHF
D gene: -; V gene: TRBV6-5; clone size: -; J gene: TRBJ1-1; CDR3 DNA: TGTGCCAGCAGTTACTGGACGAACACTGAAGCTTTCTTT; CDR3 protein: CASSYWTNTEAFF
D gene: -; V gene: TRBV2; clone size: many; J gene: TRBJ2-7; CDR3 DNA: TGTGCCAGCAGCGCCTCGGAGGGGGCGACGTACGAGCAGTACTTC; CDR3 protein: CASSASEGATYEQYF
D gene: -; V gene: TRBV5-1; clone size: -; J gene: TRBJ2-3; CDR3 DNA: TGCGCCAGCAGCTTGGCACTCTTCACAGATACGCAGTATTTT; CDR3 protein: CASSLALFTDTQYF
D gene: -; V gene: TRBV12-3/TRBV12-4; clone size: -; J gene: TRBJ1-2; CDR3 DNA: TGTGCCACCGGGGACCGTACCTATGGCTACACCTTC; CDR3 protein: CATGDRTYGYTF
D gene: -; V gene: TRBV11-2; clone size: -; J gene: TRBJ2-5; CDR3 DNA: TGTGCCAGCAGCCCAAGCGGAACGAGGGGGGAGACCCAGTACTTC; CDR3 protein: CASSPSGTRGETQYF
D gene: -; V gene: TRBV12-3/TRBV12-4; clone size: -; J gene: TRBJ1-2; CDR3 DNA: TGTGCCAGCAGCAAGAGAGGGCAGGGTGGCTATGGCTACACCTTC; CDR3 protein: CASSKRGQGGYGYTF
D gene: -; V gene: TRBV25-1; clone size: few; J gene: TRBJ2-4; CDR3 DNA: TGTGCCAGCAGTGAACTCGGGGAAGCCAAAAACATTCAGTACTTC; CDR3 protein: CASSELGEAKNIQYF
D gene: -; V gene: TRBV7-9; clone size: -; J gene: TRBJ2-3; CDR3 DNA: TGTGCCAGCAGCTCCTTCTCTCCAGATACGCAGTATTTT; CDR3 protein: CASSSFSPDTQYF
D gene: TRBD1; V gene: TRBV20-1; clone size: few; J gene: TRBJ2-3; CDR3 DNA: TGCAGTGCTAGGGGGACAGCCGGGGTGGTAGATACGCAGTATTTT; CDR3 protein: CSARGTAGVVDTQYF
D gene: -; V gene: TRBV6-5; clone size: -; J gene: TRBJ2-7; CDR3 DNA: TGTGCCAGCAGTTACGGAGGGGTGGGTGAGCAGTACTTC; CDR3 protein: CASSYGGVGEQYF